These 4 T cell receptor beta chains originate from one sample sequenced in a study of early T cells in non-severe SARS-CoV-2 infection. TCRdb reanalysed the 5' RACE reads using MiXCR and keeps one entry per CDR3 protein. The sample includes tens of thousands of distinct CDR3 sequences, around an eighth seen only once; the top ten take under 8%. Sequences were obtained from whole blood. Receptors were obtained from an adult who was a healthcare worker with PCR-confirmed SARS-CoV-2 infection or an uninfected control (not recorded which).

This clonotype has a count of ten or more. This rearrangement joins TRBV14 to TRBJ1-1; D may be TRBD1 (6 bases). V lost 0 bases, J lost 0 bases, and 11 bases lay in between. CDR3 length: 16 amino acids. Looked up from germline, CDR1 is SGHDN and CDR2 is FVKESK. The CDR3 DNA reads as TGTGCCAGCAGCCAAGATCTGGGACAAATGAACACTGAAGCTTTCTTT. Translation: CASSQDLGQMNTEAFF.

This clonotype was observed a few times. The rearrangement joins TRBV11-2 to TRBJ2-7; 9 bases line up with TRBD1. The CDR3 consists of 13 residues. Germline-derived CDR1 and CDR2 are SGHAT and FQNNGV. The J segment lost 6 bases and the V segment lost 7 bases, leaving 7 bases of the junction unmatched. This CDR3 is CASKEQGASEQYF. In nucleotides, the CDR3 is TGTGCCAGCAAAGAACAGGGGGCTAGCGAGCAGTACTTC. Full variable domain (remainder filled in from reference TRBV11-2 and TRBJ2-7): EAGVAQSPRYKIIEKRQSVAFWCNPISGHATLYWYQQILGQGPKLLIQFQNNGVVDDSQLPKDRFSAERLKGVDSTLKIQPAKLEDSAVYLCASKEQGASEQYFGPGTRLTVT.

Concerning this clonotype: Mismatch with germline at one junction end may stem from a read error. This sequence joins TRBV5-4 and TRBJ2-3; 16 bases map to TRBD2. Germline V gives CDR1 SGHNT, CDR2 YYREEE (reference sequence). The CDR3 spans 20 residues. DNA of the CDR3: TGTGCCGGCAGCTCCGGGACAATATCCGGGACTAGCGGGAGGGCCAGGGCGCAGTATTTT. Protein sequence: CAGSSGTISGTSGRARAQYF.

J is TRBJ1-6 and V is TRBV27; no clear D. This CDR3 contains 15 residues. Germline V gives CDR1 MNHEY, CDR2 SMNVEV (reference sequence). The ends were cut back, 10 bases at V and 7 bases at J, with 20 bases in the middle. The CDR3 nucleotides read TGTGCCACCACCGGATACAGCTCATTAAATTCACCCCTCCACTTT. Its protein is CATTGYSSLNSPLHF.